This TCR beta chain was sequenced during a study of cytomegalovirus exposure and HLA in healthy donors. The PCR had 60 Vbeta and 13 Jbeta primers. The data were produced by immunoSEQ multiplex PCR, yet TCRdb's version contains in-frame clones alone and is incomplete. The table records more than 100,000 clones, around 78% of them present only once. Trimming cost V 5 bases and J 0 bases, with 14 bases left between them. Germline CDR1 and CDR2: SGHTA and FQGTGA. This CDR3 contains 17 residues. This clone was seen once. Its antigen is currently unknown. Overall study results and limits: Presence/absence analyses supposed approximately even sequencing depth among donors. Being productive about 90% or about 30% of the time was typical of most TCR beta V segments in an earlier analysis. V- and J-gene trimming in TCR beta was tied to a missense DCLRE1C variant by an analysis performed later. The study flagged fewer than 200 TCR beta chains as cytomegalovirus-associated.

This chain joins TRBV7-3 and TRBJ2-6; perhaps TRBD2 as D (6 bases). Sequencing was carried out using PBMCs. The TCR was taken from a man in his forties in good health and CMV-seronegative. The CDR3 DNA is TGTGCCAGCAGCCCAACTCCCGGGGGCTCTGGGGCCAACGTCCTGACTTTC. Residues: CASSPTPGGSGANVLTF.